Included here is one T cell receptor beta chain sequence, with context. The antigen remains undetermined. The junction departs from germline at one end; a sequencing error may be responsible. This sample was taken from a study of cytomegalovirus exposure and HLA in healthy donors. About the study: HLA-typed donors contributed some 77 million unique TCRs, which were held in an early data release. Notes on the study in general: A later analysis found TCR association rates differed by HLA locus, highest for DRB1 and lowest for HLA-C. The sole available immune exposure information was CMV serostatus. When the data were analyzed later, several of the most significant clusters appeared to be linked to common viral pathogens.

PCR used 60 Vbeta primers and 13 Jbeta primers. Clones were sequenced by immunoSEQ multiplex PCR, and TCRdb holds only the in-frame ones, with some missing. Of approximately 170,000 clones listed, roughly 80% are singletons. CDR3 length: 12 amino acids. Germline V gives CDR1 SEHNR, CDR2 FQNEAQ (reference sequence). The gene calls are TRBV7-9 and TRBJ1-2; possible D gene TRBD1, 6 bases. Material for sequencing was PBMCs. This receptor was identified in a female donor in good health and CMV-seronegative. CDR3 protein: CSSSLGAWGYTF. CDR3 bases: TGTTCCAGCAGCTTGGGGGCTTGGGGCTACACCTTC.